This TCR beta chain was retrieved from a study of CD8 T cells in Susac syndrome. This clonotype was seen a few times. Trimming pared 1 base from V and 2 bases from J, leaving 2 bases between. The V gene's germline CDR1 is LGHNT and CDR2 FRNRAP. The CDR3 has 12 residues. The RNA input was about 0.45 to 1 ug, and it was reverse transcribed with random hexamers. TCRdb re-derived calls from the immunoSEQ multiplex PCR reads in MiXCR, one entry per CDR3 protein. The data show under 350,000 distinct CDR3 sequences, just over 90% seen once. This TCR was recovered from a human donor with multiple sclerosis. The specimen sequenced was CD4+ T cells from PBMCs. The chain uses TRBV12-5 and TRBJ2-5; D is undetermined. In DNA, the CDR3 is TGTGCTAGTGGTTTGGCTCAAGAGACCCAGTACTTC. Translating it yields CASGLAQETQYF.